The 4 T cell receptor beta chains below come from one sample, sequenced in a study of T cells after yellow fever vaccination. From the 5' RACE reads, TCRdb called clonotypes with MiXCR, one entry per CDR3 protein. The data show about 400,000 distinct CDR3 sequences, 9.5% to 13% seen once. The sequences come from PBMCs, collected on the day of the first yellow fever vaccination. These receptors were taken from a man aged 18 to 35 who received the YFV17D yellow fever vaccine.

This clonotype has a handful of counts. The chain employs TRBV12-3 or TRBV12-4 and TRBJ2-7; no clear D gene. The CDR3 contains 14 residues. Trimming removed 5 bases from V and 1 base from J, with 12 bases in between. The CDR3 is CASSPSAASYEQYV. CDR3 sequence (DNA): TGTGCCAGCAGTCCCTCGGCGGCATCCTACGAGCAGTACGTC.

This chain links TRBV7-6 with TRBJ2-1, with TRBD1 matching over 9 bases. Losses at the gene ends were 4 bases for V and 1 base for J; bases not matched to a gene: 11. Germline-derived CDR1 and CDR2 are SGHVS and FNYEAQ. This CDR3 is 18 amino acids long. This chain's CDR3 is CASSWEPTGTGSYNEQFF. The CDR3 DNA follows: TGTGCCAGCAGCTGGGAACCGACCGGGACAGGGTCCTACAATGAGCAGTTCTTC.

CDR3 nucleotide sequence: TGTGCCAGCAGCTTGGGGTTGTCTGAAGCTTTCTTT. This translates into CASSLGLSEAFF. The rearrangement links TRBV7-9 to TRBJ1-1; D gene ambiguous. The CDR3 loop spans 12 amino acids. The V gene's germline CDR1 is SEHNR and CDR2 FQNEAQ (reference sequence). Between the trimmed V and J ends, which lost 3 bases and 6 bases, there was a span of 8 bases.

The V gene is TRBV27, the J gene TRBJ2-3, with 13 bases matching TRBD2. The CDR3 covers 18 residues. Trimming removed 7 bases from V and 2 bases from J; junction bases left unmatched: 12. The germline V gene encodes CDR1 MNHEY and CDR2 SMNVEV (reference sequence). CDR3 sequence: CASTPARLAGGFTDTQYF. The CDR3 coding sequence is TGTGCCAGCACTCCGGCGCGACTAGCGGGGGGTTTCACAGATACGCAGTATTTT.